This note documents a single TCR beta chain sequence. Its specificity is unknown. This sample is drawn from a study of cytotoxic CD8 clonotypes in ibrutinib-treated CLL. Study conclusions and caveats: Public clonotypes were uncommon and contracted or stayed stable on treatment. Elevated clonality accompanied ibrutinib response, with a return toward baseline values at progression.

V lost 3 bases to trimming and J lost 5 bases, with 2 bases between them. This CDR3 spans 11 amino acids. Germline loops: CDR1 SGHNT, CDR2 YENEEA. Target depth was 1 in 200,000 to 1 in 1 million T cells, about 10x per clonotype. The assay was immunoSEQ multiplex PCR, and TCRdb's table has in-frame clones only and misses some. The table has roughly 70,000 clones, less than 95% seen once; the top ten hold around 3.1%. TCR beta library input comprised roughly 2 micrograms of genomic DNA from cryopreserved PBMCs. V usage is TRBV11-3 and J usage is TRBJ2-1; no clear D gene. The sample was PBMCs, taken after 12 months of ibrutinib treatment. The TCR sequence derives from a human donor with chronic lymphocytic leukemia. The CDR3 DNA follows: TGTGCCAGCAGCTTTAACAATGAGCAGTTCTTC. This codes for CASSFNNEQFF.